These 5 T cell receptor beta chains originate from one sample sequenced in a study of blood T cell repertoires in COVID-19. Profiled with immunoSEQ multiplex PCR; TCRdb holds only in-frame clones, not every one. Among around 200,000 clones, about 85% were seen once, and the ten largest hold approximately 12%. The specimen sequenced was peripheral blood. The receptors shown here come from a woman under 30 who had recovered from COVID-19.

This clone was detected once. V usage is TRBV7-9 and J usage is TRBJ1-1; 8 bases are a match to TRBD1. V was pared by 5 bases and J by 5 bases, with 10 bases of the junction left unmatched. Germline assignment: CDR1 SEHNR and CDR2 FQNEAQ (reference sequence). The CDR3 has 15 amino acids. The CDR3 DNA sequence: TGTGCCAGCAGCGATGGTAGGACAGGGCCGACTGAAGCTTTCTTT. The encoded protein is CASSDGRTGPTEAFF.

In DNA form, the CDR3 reads TGTGCCACCAGCGAATCGCGACAGGGGTCCCTGAGGAATGAGCAGTTCTTC. This gives the protein CATSESRQGSLRNEQFF. V is TRBV24-1 and J is TRBJ2-1; 8 bases map to TRBD1. CDR3 size: 17 residues. With V trimmed by 7 bases and J by 7 bases, 17 bases remained unmatched. Germline V CDR1 and CDR2: KGHDR, SFDVKD.

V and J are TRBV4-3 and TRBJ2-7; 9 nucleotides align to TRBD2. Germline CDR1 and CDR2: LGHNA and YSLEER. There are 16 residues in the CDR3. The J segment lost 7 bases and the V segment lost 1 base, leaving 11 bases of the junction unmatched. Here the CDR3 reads CASSQGVAGELEEQYF. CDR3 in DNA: TGCGCCAGCAGCCAAGGGGTAGCGGGAGAATTGGAAGAGCAGTACTTC.

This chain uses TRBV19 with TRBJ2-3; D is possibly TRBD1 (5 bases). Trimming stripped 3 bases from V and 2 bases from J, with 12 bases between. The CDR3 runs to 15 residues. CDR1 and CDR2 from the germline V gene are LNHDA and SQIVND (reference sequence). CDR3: CASSMGPFFTDTQYF. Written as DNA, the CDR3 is TGTGCCAGTAGTATGGGGCCCTTCTTCACAGATACGCAGTATTTT.

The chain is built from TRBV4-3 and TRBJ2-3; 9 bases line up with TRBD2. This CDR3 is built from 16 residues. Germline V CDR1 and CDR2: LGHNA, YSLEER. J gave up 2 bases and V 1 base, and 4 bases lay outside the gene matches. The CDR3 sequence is CASSQVRLAVTDTQYF. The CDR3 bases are TGCGCCAGCAGCCAAGTGCGACTAGCGGTCACAGATACGCAGTATTTT.